The TCR beta chain described here comes from a study of T cells after yellow fever vaccination. Across the study: Preparation of the low-cell-number fractions used SMART-Seq v4 Ultra Low Input. Study-wide results and limits: The booster saw the reappearance of most primary-vaccination clones (nearly 98% CD4, around 88% CD8).

There are a few counts of this clonotype. The antigen is undetermined. 5'RACE template switching produced TCR cDNA carrying a universal primer site and UMIs. TCRdb re-called the 5' RACE reads with MiXCR, one entry per CDR3 protein. The sample shows 550,000 or so distinct CDR3 sequences, under 25% of them seen only once. The origin of this receptor is a young man who received the YFV17D yellow fever vaccine. The source was PBMCs, collected 15 days after the yellow fever booster vaccination.

The CDR3 DNA follows: TGTGCCAGCACGACAGGGGGAGACTATGGCTACACCTTC. This encodes CASTTGGDYGYTF. The chain carries TRBV5-6 and TRBJ1-2; TRBD1 aligns across 9 bases. The length of the CDR3 is 13 residues. Trimming at V came to 6 bases and at J to 3 bases, leaving 3 bases not matched to a gene. Germline CDR1 is SGHDT and CDR2 is YYEEEE.